This is a list of T cell receptor beta chains from one sample in a study of CD4 T cells in relation to SARS-CoV-2 and coronaviruses. No cognate antigen is known for these TCRs. Repertoires were generated with immunoSEQ multiplex PCR, while TCRdb's copy carries only in-frame clones and drops some. Counted here are some 21,000 clones, about four fifths occurring once; the ten biggest clones make up 9% to 15%. Sequenced material: CD4+ T cells from PBMCs, cultured in vitro. These receptor sequences come from a human donor in good health. Each CDR3 is given with its conserved first and last residue. The D gene is left open where the match is weak. Size is omitted from some rows. Given values are once, few, many or a class for expanded clones.

cdr3_nt cdr3_aa d_call j_call clone_size v_call
TGTGCCAGCAGTCCCAGGACTACTATCCTGAGCGATGAGCAGTTCTTC CASSPRTTILSDEQFF - TRBJ2-1 - TRBV28
TGCAGCGTCAAAGACTATGGCTACACCTTC CSVKDYGYTF - TRBJ1-2 - TRBV29-1
TGTGCCAGCAGTTACGGGGGAGGCGAGCAGTACTTC CASSYGGGEQYF - TRBJ2-7 - TRBV6-6
TGTGCCAGCAGCAAAGAGGGACTAGATAACAATGAGCAGTTCTTC CASSKEGLDNNEQFF - TRBJ2-1 - TRBV21-1
TGTGCCAGCAGCCAAGGGGGCTCTAGCGGGAGGGCTCACAATGAGCAGTTCTTC CASSQGGSSGRAHNEQFF TRBD2 TRBJ2-1 - TRBV3-1/TRBV3-2
TGTGCCATCAGTGCGGGACAGGGTTACGAAAAACTGTTTTTT CAISAGQGYEKLFF TRBD1 TRBJ1-4 - TRBV10-3
TGCGCCAGCAGCTTGCAGGCCGAAACCCGCACAGATACGCAGTATTTT CASSLQAETRTDTQYF - TRBJ2-3 - TRBV5-1
TGTGCCAGCAGCTTCCGGACAGGGGCAGGGTACGAGCAGTACTTC CASSFRTGAGYEQYF TRBD1 TRBJ2-7 - TRBV5-6
TGTGCCAGCAGCTCCAGAGAGGACAGGGCGAAAGAGACCCAGTACTTC CASSSREDRAKETQYF TRBD1 TRBJ2-5 - TRBV7-8
TGCGCCAGCAGCCTCAGTGGGGGCGGCCTGGGCTACACCTTC CASSLSGGGLGYTF - TRBJ1-2 - TRBV5-1
TGTGCCTGGGGCGGAGGGGGAGATACGCAGTATTTT CAWGGGGDTQYF - TRBJ2-3 - TRBV30
TGTGCCAGCAGCTTAGGACAGCAAGAGACCCAGTACTTC CASSLGQQETQYF - TRBJ2-5 - TRBV7-7
TGCGCCAGCAGGGTTTTACCAGGGGGCGAGGAGACCCAGTACTTC CASRVLPGGEETQYF TRBD1 TRBJ2-5 - TRBV5-1
TGTGCCAGCTCATCCGACAGCTCCTATAATTCACCCCTCCACTTT CASSSDSSYNSPLHF - TRBJ1-6 - TRBV18
TGTGCCAGTAGTATTAGGTCTGACGAGCAGTACTTC CASSIRSDEQYF - TRBJ2-7 hyperexpanded TRBV19
TGTGCCAGCAGCTTAGAGGGATACACAGATACGCAGTATTTT CASSLEGYTDTQYF - TRBJ2-3 - TRBV7-3
TGTGCCAGCAGCCATGGGAGGAATAATTCACCCCTCCACTTT CASSHGRNNSPLHF - TRBJ1-6 - TRBV3-1/TRBV3-2
TGTGCCAGCAGTTTTGCGGGGCAAGAGACCCAGTACTTC CASSFAGQETQYF - TRBJ2-5 - TRBV12-3/TRBV12-4
TGTGCCAGCTCCTTCTCGATGCGGGAGCGTAGCTCCTACGAGCAGTACTTC CASSFSMRERSSYEQYF TRBD2 TRBJ2-7 - TRBV7-8
TGTGCCAGTAGTCTCCCTGCAGGGGTTAACTATGGCTACACCTTC CASSLPAGVNYGYTF - TRBJ1-2 - TRBV19
TGTGCCAGCAGCCAGAGGGAGGACAGGGGGCGTCGAGCTTTCTTT CASSQREDRGRRAFF TRBD1 TRBJ1-1 - TRBV14
TGTGCCAGTGTTGGGGCCCGGCGGGAGAACATGAACAATGAGCAGTTCTTC CASVGARRENMNNEQFF TRBD2 TRBJ2-1 - TRBV11-2
TGTGCCACCATTTATTCTGGGGCCAACGTCCTGACTTTC CATIYSGANVLTF - TRBJ2-6 - TRBV6-5
TGTGCCAGCAGCTTAGGTTCCGTGGACGAGCAGTACTTC CASSLGSVDEQYF - TRBJ2-7 - TRBV7-8
TGTGCCACCAGCAGAGATTTAGGGGCGAGGCAGCCCCAGCATTTT CATSRDLGARQPQHF - TRBJ1-5 - TRBV15
TGTGCCAGCAGCTTAACCGGCGAAAACACTGAAGCTTTCTTT CASSLTGENTEAFF - TRBJ1-1 - TRBV7-6
TGTGCCAGCAGAAGCGGGATGGAGGCAGATACGCAGTATTTT CASRSGMEADTQYF TRBD2 TRBJ2-3 - TRBV6-5
TGTGCCAGCAGAGGGGGCGCCGGGGAGACCCAGTACTTC CASRGGAGETQYF TRBD1 TRBJ2-5 once TRBV11-1
TGTGCCAGTAGGATAGTAGGGAACTATGGCTACACCTTC CASRIVGNYGYTF - TRBJ1-2 - TRBV19
TGTGCCAGCAGCTTTACTGGGCGGGGTCGCAGCGGGGAGCTGTTTTTT CASSFTGRGRSGELFF - TRBJ2-2 - TRBV11-3
TGTGCCAGTAGTAAAGACAGGGGGAGAAATCAGCCCCAGCATTTT CASSKDRGRNQPQHF TRBD1 TRBJ1-5 - TRBV19
TGTGCCAGCAGCTGGCGGACTAGCGGATACAATGAGCAGTTCTTC CASSWRTSGYNEQFF TRBD2 TRBJ2-1 - TRBV11-2
TGTGCCAGCAGCCCTGGATCCTCTGGAAACACCATATATTTT CASSPGSSGNTIYF - TRBJ1-3 once TRBV5-6
TGTGCCAGCAGTTTGGGACAGAAAAACACTGAAGCTTTCTTT CASSLGQKNTEAFF TRBD1 TRBJ1-1 - TRBV2
TGCAGTGCTAGTAGTTTGGCGACCGGGAACTACAATGAGCAGTTCTTC CSASSLATGNYNEQFF - TRBJ2-1 once TRBV20-1
TGCAGTGCTAGTGGACTAGCGGGTTCCTACGAGCAGTACTTC CSASGLAGSYEQYF TRBD2 TRBJ2-7 - TRBV20-1
TGTGCCAGCAGCTTGCTAGGGCCCTGGGACGAGCAGTACTTC CASSLLGPWDEQYF - TRBJ2-7 - TRBV7-4
TGTGCCAGCAGTTTGCAGGCGCGTGAGCAGTACTTC CASSLQAREQYF - TRBJ2-7 - TRBV28
TGTGCCAGCAGCTTAGTTCGTTGGTGGACTAGCGGGGGTAATGAGCAGTTCTTC CASSLVRWWTSGGNEQFF TRBD2 TRBJ2-1 - TRBV11-2
TGCGCCAGCAGCCATCGGGTGGGAGAGAATGAGCAGTTCTTC CASSHRVGENEQFF - TRBJ2-1 - TRBV4-1
TGTGCCAGCAGCCAAGATCAGGGGACAGGGGGCAACTACGAGCAGTACTTC CASSQDQGTGGNYEQYF TRBD1 TRBJ2-7 - TRBV4-2